These 12 T cell receptor beta chains were all obtained from the same sample, sequenced in a study of blood T cells in healthy people across ages. A J-beta primer mix and a sample-barcoded 5' primer were used in a second PCR of about 6 to 12 cycles. TCRdb re-derived calls from the 5' RACE reads in MiXCR, one entry per CDR3 protein. This table has 700,000 or so distinct CDR3 sequences, approximately 21% appearing once. Sequenced: blood. These receptors were obtained from a man between 65 and 79 years old in good health.

This clonotype was detected a few times. The V gene is TRBV15, the J gene TRBJ2-3; D is perhaps TRBD2 (5 bases). V was cut by 0 bases and J by 5 bases, with 6 bases left in between. There are 13 residues in the CDR3. The germline V gene encodes CDR1 LNHNV and CDR2 YYDKDF (reference sequence). The CDR3 here is CATSRDEGDTQYF. The CDR3 DNA follows: TGTGCCACCAGCAGAGACGAGGGAGATACGCAGTATTTT.

Only a few counts were recorded for this clonotype. This chain joins TRBV7-8 and TRBJ1-1; D not resolved. Germline V lookup: CDR1 SGHVS, CDR2 FQNEAQ. This CDR3 region has 13 residues. Between the trimmed V and J ends, which lost 1 base and 6 bases, there was a span of 9 bases. The CDR3: CASSLGGIAEAFF. The DNA for the CDR3 is TGTGCCAGCAGCTTAGGGGGTATTGCTGAAGCTTTCTTT. Together with reference TRBV7-8 and TRBJ1-1, the CDR3 gives the full variable domain: GAGVSQSPRYKVAKRGQDVALRCDPISGHVSLFWYQQALGQGPEFLTYFQNEAQLDKSGLPSDRFFAERPEGSVSTLKIQRTQQEDSAVYLCASSLGGIAEAFFGQGTRLTVV.

This clonotype was seen a handful of times. The chain uses TRBV5-1 and TRBJ2-2; tentatively, D is TRBD1 (7 bases). This CDR3 is built from 16 residues. V lost 3 bases and J lost 0, with 12 bases in between. CDR1 and CDR2 (germline): SGHRS, YFSETQ. In DNA, the CDR3 is TGCGCCAGCAGCTCGCAGGGGGGCGCGAACACCGGGGAGCTGTTTTTT. The encoded protein is CASSSQGGANTGELFF.

The chain joins TRBV4-2 to TRBJ2-3, with 10 bases aligning to TRBD2. With V trimmed by 0 bases and J by 11 bases, 2 bases remained unmatched. This CDR3 has 13 amino acids. Germline V gene lookup returns CDR1 LGHNA and CDR2 YNFKEQ. CDR3: CASSQDLAGVQYF. Here the CDR3 DNA reads TGTGCCAGCAGCCAAGATCTAGCGGGGGTGCAGTATTTT.

The genes are TRBV24-1 and TRBJ2-2; D perhaps matches TRBD1 (5 bases). CDR1 and CDR2 (germline): KGHDR, SFDVKD. This CDR3 spans 15 amino acids. V was clipped by 3 bases and J by 3 bases, with 10 bases between them. The CDR3 sequence: CATSDPTRDTGELFF. In nucleotides, the CDR3 is TGTGCCACCAGTGATCCTACCAGGGACACCGGGGAGCTGTTTTTT.

This clonotype has just a few counts. Here the CDR3 reads CASSDEGSTEAFF. Written as DNA, the CDR3 is TGTGCCAGCAGTGACGAGGGGAGCACTGAAGCTTTCTTT. The V and J genes are TRBV2 and TRBJ1-1; D is possibly TRBD1 (5 bases). The CDR3 is made up of 13 amino acids. Germline V CDR1 and CDR2: SNHLY, FYNNEI. The V gene lost 3 bases and the J gene lost 4 bases, with 9 bases spanning the gap.

This clonotype was counted only a few times. The chain recombines TRBV7-2 with TRBJ2-1, with D unresolved. V gave up 1 base and J gave up 5 bases, with 12 bases separating them. Germline values: CDR1 SGHTA, CDR2 FQGNSA. CDR3 length equals 15 residues. CDR3 nucleotide sequence: TGTGCCAGCAGCTTAGTTAAGGTTGGGGACAATGAGCAGTTCTTC. Protein: CASSLVKVGDNEQFF.

This clonotype has only a few counts. The chain has TRBV3-1 and TRBJ2-2; D call uncertain. Per the germline V gene, CDR1 is LGHDT and CDR2 is YNNKEL (reference sequence). The CDR3 is 14 amino acids. Trimming removed 4 bases from V and 1 base from J, with 7 bases in between. Here the CDR3 reads CASSPDWNTGELFF. In DNA, the CDR3 is TGTGCCAGCAGCCCAGACTGGAACACCGGGGAGCTGTTTTTT. Drawing the rest from reference TRBV3-1 and TRBJ2-2, the complete variable domain is DTAVSQTPKYLVTQMGNDKSIKCEQNLGHDTMYWYKQDSKKFLKIMFSYNNKELIINETVPNRFSPKSPDKAHLNLHINSLELGDSAVYFCASSPDWNTGELFFGEGSRLTVL.

The table lists this clonotype with a few counts. This chain joins TRBV27 and TRBJ2-7; 8 bases align to TRBD2. The germline V gene has CDR1 MNHEY and CDR2 SMNVEV (reference sequence). Losses at the gene ends were 5 bases for V and 3 bases for J; bases not matched to a gene: 6. The CDR3 sequence is 14 residues long. The CDR3 sequence is CASSTSGVRYEQYF. The CDR3 DNA reads TGTGCCAGCAGTACTAGCGGAGTCCGCTACGAGCAGTACTTC.

The chain joins TRBV18 to TRBJ1-1, with 9 nucleotides matching TRBD1. CDR1 is KGHSH, CDR2 LQKENI, per germline. The CDR3 runs 13 residues. V gave up 5 bases and J gave up 6 bases; unmatched junction bases: 4. CDR3 in DNA: TGTGCCAGCTCAAGACAGGGGGTCTCTGAAGCTTTCTTT. It codes for CASSRQGVSEAFF.

This clonotype was seen more than once but under ten times. The chain links TRBV5-1 to TRBJ2-5; 11 bases agree with TRBD1. The J call may be mistaken, given a closer DNA end match to TRBJ2-1. The CDR3 covers 15 residues. CDR1 SGHRS and CDR2 YFSETQ come from the germline V gene. The CDR3, as DNA: TGCGCCAGCAGCTTAGGACAGGGGGCGCATCGTGAGCAGTTCTTC. It translates to CASSLGQGAHREQFF.

The rearrangement uses TRBV4-1 and TRBJ1-1; TRBD1 is a possible D gene (5 bases). Germline V CDR1 and CDR2: MGHRA, YSYEKL. This CDR3 has 12 amino acids. Trimming took off 1 base at V and 8 bases at J, with 8 bases between the two ends. The chain's CDR3 is CASSQGGGEAFF. In DNA, the CDR3 is TGCGCCAGCAGCCAAGGGGGCGGAGAAGCTTTCTTT.